A single T cell receptor beta chain is shown here with its context. Its specificity is unknown. This sample is part of a study of CD8 T cells in ankylosing spondylitis. General observations from the study: Reports say disease-linked clones showed up significantly more in matched ankylosing spondylitis synovial fluid. Apparently characteristic of ankylosing spondylitis blood was a TCR beta motif (fewer than 10 highly homologous variants).

CDR3 length equals 11 residues. The germline V gene has CDR1 MNHEY and CDR2 SVGAGI. V was shortened by 8 bases and J by 3 bases, with 7 bases between the two germline ends. Quantitative molecular-barcoded 5'-RACE generated the TCR beta libraries. Using its own MiXCR run on the 5' RACE reads, TCRdb lists one record per CDR3 protein. The sample carries under 850,000 distinct CDR3 sequences, around 20% recorded once. This sequence originates from a male donor with ankylosing spondylitis. J is TRBJ1-1 and V is TRBV6-5; D is unresolved. Input material: blood, either unsorted or a sorted T cell fraction (not recorded which). The CDR3 nucleotides are TGTGCCAGCCAAAGGGACACTGAAGCTTTCTTT. Translation gives CASQRDTEAFF.